These 25 T cell receptor beta chains originate from one sample sequenced in a study of long-term antiretroviral therapy in people with HIV. Run at survey level, the immunoSEQ assay was version v3.0. The repertoire was sequenced with immunoSEQ multiplex PCR; TCRdb's copy has only in-frame clones and lacks some. This sample yields 20,000 to 25,000 clones, of which around 90% are seen a single time; about 8.1% belongs to the top ten. Source: unsorted PBMCs, taken 0.2 years before starting antiretroviral therapy. The receptor set was obtained from a man between 18 and 29 years old with HIV.

This clone was seen once. V is TRBV4-1 and J is TRBJ2-7; D gene uncertain. This CDR3 comprises 13 residues. Trimming took off 0 bases at V and 2 bases at J, with 5 bases between the two ends. Germline assignment: CDR1 MGHRA and CDR2 YSYEKL. Here the CDR3 reads CASSQDRPYEQYF. DNA of the CDR3: TGCGCCAGCAGCCAAGACAGACCCTACGAGCAGTACTTC.

The chain joins TRBV30 to TRBJ1-4; D ambiguous. Germline V gene lookup returns CDR1 GTSNPN and CDR2 SVGIG (reference sequence). CDR3 size: 13 residues. Trimming removed 4 bases from V and 5 bases from J, with 11 bases in between. The CDR3 loop reads CAWNPTLNEKLFF. The CDR3 nucleotides read TGTGCCTGGAATCCAACCTTAAATGAAAAACTGTTTTTT.

The table lists this clone with a count of one. The CDR3 DNA reads as TGTGCCAGCAGCCCCTATAGCGGGGGGGCCGTCAATGAGCAGTTCTTC. Its translation: CASSPYSGGAVNEQFF. This rearrangement joins TRBV9 to TRBJ2-1; TRBD2 aligns across 11 bases. V lost 4 bases, J lost 6 bases, and 9 bases stayed unmatched. CDR3 length: 16 residues. The germline CDR1 and CDR2 sequences are SGDLS and YYNGEE.

This clone is labeled medium-sized. This chain connects TRBV11-1 to TRBJ2-3; TRBD2 is a possible D gene (6 bases). This CDR3 has 16 residues. The V end lost 0 bases, the J end lost 1 base, and 11 bases lay between the germline ends. Germline-derived CDR1 and CDR2 are SGHAT and FQDESV (reference sequence). Written as DNA, the CDR3 is TGTGCCAGCAGCTTAGCCGTTAGCGGAGGCACAGATACGCAGTATTTT. It yields the protein CASSLAVSGGTDTQYF.

This sequence joins TRBV6-1 and TRBJ1-1; D might be TRBD1 (6 bases). V dropped 0 bases and J dropped 4 bases, with 6 bases sitting between them. Germline-derived CDR1 and CDR2 are MNHNS and SASEGT. This CDR3 comprises 13 residues. This CDR3 is CASSEAQGTEAFF. The CDR3 bases are TGTGCCAGCAGTGAAGCACAGGGCACTGAAGCTTTCTTT.

The chain joins TRBV27 to TRBJ2-2; D gene unclear. Looked up from germline, CDR1 is MNHEY and CDR2 is SMNVEV (reference sequence). The CDR3 spans 12 residues. The germline V and J ends were trimmed by 6 bases and 6 bases, with 8 bases remaining between them. Written as DNA, the CDR3 is TGTGCCAGCAGAACGGGCGCCGGGGAGCTGTTTTTT. It yields the protein CASRTGAGELFF.

The genes are TRBV27 and TRBJ1-5, with D perhaps TRBD1 (5 bases). The CDR3 consists of 14 residues. The V gene's germline CDR1 is MNHEY and CDR2 SMNVEV (reference sequence). Trimming left V 3 bases short and J 8 bases short, with 14 bases between. CDR3 protein: CASSFGSAREPQHF. CDR3 nucleotide sequence: TGTGCCAGCAGTTTCGGGTCGGCCAGGGAGCCCCAGCATTTT.

This chain joins TRBV7-9 and TRBJ1-1; D remains ambiguous. V lost 4 bases, J lost 5 bases, and 26 bases lay in between. Germline V gene sequence: CDR1 SEHNR, CDR2 FQNEAQ (reference sequence). The CDR3 has 18 amino acids. CDR3 amino acids: CASSSLPPGRGKETEAFF. CDR3 in DNA: TGTGCCAGCAGCTCCTTACCCCCGGGCCGCGGAAAAGAGACTGAAGCTTTCTTT. Together with reference TRBV7-9 and TRBJ1-1, the CDR3 gives the full variable domain: DTGVSQNPRHKITKRGQNVTFRCDPISEHNRLYWYRQTLGQGPEFLTYFQNEAQLEKSRLLSDRFSAERPKGSFSTLEIQRTEQGDSAMYLCASSSLPPGRGKETEAFFGQGTRLTVV.

The chain employs TRBV4-2 and TRBJ1-4, with D unresolved. Trimming left V 2 bases short and J 7 bases short, with 11 bases between. Germline V gives CDR1 LGHNA, CDR2 YNFKEQ. The CDR3 spans 14 residues. The CDR3 DNA sequence: TGTGCCAGCAGCCAAAGTTCAACCATTGAAAAACTGTTTTTT. It encodes CASSQSSTIEKLFF.

The chain uses TRBV19 and TRBJ2-1, with D perhaps matching TRBD2 (6 bases). Germline CDR1 is LNHDA and CDR2 is SQIVND (reference sequence). Deletions cut 3 bases from V and 4 bases from J, with 10 bases between. The CDR3 runs to 14 residues. CDR3 in DNA: TGTGCCAGTAGTATCAAGGGAGGTTACAATGAGCAGTTCTTC. This codes for CASSIKGGYNEQFF.

This clone was seen a handful of times. The gene calls are TRBV9 and TRBJ2-7; D may match TRBD1 or TRBD2 (5 bases each). The germline V and J ends were trimmed by 0 bases and 3 bases, with 13 bases remaining between them. The CDR3 is 15 amino acids. Germline CDR1 SGDLS, CDR2 YYNGEE. CDR3: CASSVGGSEIYEQYF. CDR3 nucleotides: TGTGCCAGCAGCGTAGGGGGGTCTGAGATCTACGAGCAGTACTTC.

This sequence joins TRBV13 and TRBJ2-7; 9 nucleotides agree with TRBD1. The J segment lost 2 bases and the V segment lost 1 base, leaving 6 bases of the junction unmatched. Germline values: CDR1 PRHDT, CDR2 FYEKMQ (reference sequence). The CDR3 loop spans 16 amino acids. For the CDR3, the DNA is TGTGCCAGCAGCTTAGACGGACAGGGGCCAACCTACGAGCAGTACTTC. It codes for CASSLDGQGPTYEQYF.

The V call is TRBV19, the J call TRBJ1-2; D remains ambiguous. Trimming removed 8 bases at V and 4 bases at J, with 23 bases between. CDR3 size: 16 residues. CDR1 is LNHDA and CDR2 is SQIVND in the germline V gene (reference sequence). This CDR3 is CASAFPLSDLTYGYTF. Written as DNA, the CDR3 is TGTGCCAGTGCTTTCCCTCTCTCCGACTTGACCTATGGCTACACCTTC.

This clone was recorded only once. The chain employs TRBV18 and TRBJ1-1, with 9 bases matching TRBD1. V was pared by 4 bases and J by 6 bases, with 12 bases of the junction left unmatched. The CDR3 consists of 16 residues. CDR1 and CDR2 from the germline V gene are KGHSH and LQKENI. The CDR3 sequence: CASSLNLRDRAPEAFF. In DNA, the CDR3 is TGTGCCAGCTCACTCAACCTCCGGGACAGGGCACCTGAAGCTTTCTTT.

The V call is TRBV6-1, the J call TRBJ2-7; either TRBD1 or TRBD2 may fit D (5 bases each). This CDR3 has 10 amino acids. CDR1 MNHNS and CDR2 SASEGT come from the germline V gene. V lost 8 bases and J 7 bases, leaving 9 bases between the germline ends. The CDR3 bases are TGTGCCAGCGGGACGCGGGAGCAGTACTTC. This sequence encodes CASGTREQYF.

The chain links TRBV18 to TRBJ1-4, with D possibly TRBD1 on 6 matching bases. The CDR3 extends over 17 amino acids. The germline gives CDR1 KGHSH, CDR2 LQKENI. Trimming left V 2 bases short and J 6 bases short, with 19 bases between. The CDR3 DNA follows: TGTGCCAGCTCACCATCGGACAGATATCGTTTTCATGAAAAACTGTTTTTT. Protein: CASSPSDRYRFHEKLFF.

This clone was detected once. V and J are TRBV18 and TRBJ1-2; 8 bases line up with TRBD1. CDR3 size: 14 residues. CDR1 KGHSH and CDR2 LQKENI come from the germline V gene. Trimming cost V 0 bases and J 8 bases; bases outside gene matches: 5. This CDR3 is CASSPPTGVGGYTF. In DNA form, the CDR3 reads TGTGCCAGCTCACCACCGACAGGGGTGGGAGGCTACACCTTC.

The chain couples TRBV27 to TRBJ1-1; D unresolved. The CDR3 sequence is 13 residues long. Looked up from germline, CDR1 is MNHEY and CDR2 is SMNVEV (reference sequence). Trimming took off 1 base at V and 6 bases at J, with 9 bases between the two ends. CDR3 in DNA: TGTGCCAGCAGTTTATTTGGGGAATCTGAAGCTTTCTTT. This gives the protein CASSLFGESEAFF.

This clone is classed as large (0.1 to 1%). The V gene is TRBV6-1, the J gene TRBJ1-5; tentatively, D is TRBD1 (6 bases). The CDR3 contains 14 residues. CDR1 is MNHNS, CDR2 SASEGT, per germline. V was shortened by 6 bases and J by 2 bases, with 11 bases between the two germline ends. CDR3 residues: CASRQGWGNQPQHF. The CDR3 DNA reads TGTGCCAGCAGACAGGGTTGGGGCAATCAGCCCCAGCATTTT.

The rearrangement links TRBV13 to TRBJ1-2; D unclear. The CDR3 runs 14 residues. Germline CDR1 and CDR2: PRHDT and FYEKMQ (reference sequence). Deletions cut 5 bases from V and 9 bases from J, with 19 bases between. The CDR3 reads CASSTSLRGRSYTF. The CDR3 DNA reads as TGTGCCAGCAGCACCTCTCTCCGAGGGAGAAGCTACACCTTC.

Only one count was recorded for this clone. V gene TRBV2 combines with J gene TRBJ1-3; D ambiguous. V was pared by 4 bases and J by 0 bases, with 10 bases between. Germline CDR1 reads SNHLY; CDR2 reads FYNNEI. The CDR3 loop spans 15 amino acids. In DNA form, the CDR3 reads TGTGCCAGCAGTGCCAGGACCGTCTCTGGAAACACCATATATTTT. It encodes CASSARTVSGNTIYF. The entire variable domain, with the rest obtained from reference TRBV2 and TRBJ1-3, is as follows: EPEVTQTPSHQVTQMGQEVILRCVPISNHLYFYWYRQILGQKVEFLVSFYNNEISEKSEIFDDQFSVERPDGSNFTLKIRSTKLEDSAMYFCASSARTVSGNTIYFGEGSWLTVV.

This clone was detected only a few times. V and J are TRBV7-9 and TRBJ2-1; D remains ambiguous. V was cut by 2 bases and J by 10 bases, with 12 bases left in between. The CDR3 runs 13 residues. Germline CDR1 reads SEHNR; CDR2 reads FQNEAQ (reference sequence). CDR3 in DNA: TGTGCCAGCAGCTTAAACCGTCGTGGCGAGCAGTTCTTC. It specifies CASSLNRRGEQFF.

This chain links TRBV27 with TRBJ2-5; maybe TRBD2 (5 bases). The CDR3 has 14 amino acids. CDR1 MNHEY and CDR2 SMNVEV come from the germline V gene (reference sequence). V lost 2 bases to trimming and J lost 2 bases, with 9 bases between them. As DNA, the CDR3 is TGTGCCAGCAGTTTAACGGGGTATCAAGAGACCCAGTACTTC. It is translated as CASSLTGYQETQYF.

The rearrangement uses TRBV28 and TRBJ1-5, with unresolved D. The CDR3 extends over 18 amino acids. Germline V gene lookup returns CDR1 MDHEN and CDR2 SYDVKM. Trimming cost V 5 bases and J 0 bases, with 20 bases left between them. CDR3 residues: CASSRRRVAGYSNQPQHF. For the CDR3, the DNA is TGTGCCAGCAGTCGCCGCCGGGTAGCAGGTTATAGCAATCAGCCCCAGCATTTT.

This clone was seen a single time. DNA of the CDR3: TGTGCCAGCAGCTCCCAGGGGTACGAGCAGTACTTC. It is translated as CASSSQGYEQYF. The chain is built from TRBV7-8 and TRBJ2-7, with D possibly TRBD1 on 6 matching bases. The CDR3 is made up of 12 amino acids. The germline V gene encodes CDR1 SGHVS and CDR2 FQNEAQ. V was shortened by 4 bases and J by 4 bases, with 8 bases between the two germline ends. The full variable domain, rest sourced from reference TRBV7-8 and TRBJ2-7, is GAGVSQSPRYKVAKRGQDVALRCDPISGHVSLFWYQQALGQGPEFLTYFQNEAQLDKSGLPSDRFFAERPEGSVSTLKIQRTQQEDSAVYLCASSSQGYEQYFGPGTRLTVT.